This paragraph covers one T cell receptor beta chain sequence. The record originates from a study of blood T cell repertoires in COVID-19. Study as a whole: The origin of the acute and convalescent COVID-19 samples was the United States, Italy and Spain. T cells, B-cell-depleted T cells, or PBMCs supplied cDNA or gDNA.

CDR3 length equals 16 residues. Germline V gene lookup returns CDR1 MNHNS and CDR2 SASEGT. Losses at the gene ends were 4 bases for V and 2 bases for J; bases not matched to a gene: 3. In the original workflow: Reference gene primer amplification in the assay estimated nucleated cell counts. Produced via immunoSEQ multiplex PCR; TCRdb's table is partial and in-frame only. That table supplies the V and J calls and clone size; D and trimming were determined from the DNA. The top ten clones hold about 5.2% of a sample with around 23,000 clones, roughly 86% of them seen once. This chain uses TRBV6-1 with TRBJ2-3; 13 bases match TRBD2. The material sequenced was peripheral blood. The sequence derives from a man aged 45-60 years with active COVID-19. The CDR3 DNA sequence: TGTGCCAGCAGTGTACTAGCGGGAGGGTCCACAGATACGCAGTATTTT. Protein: CASSVLAGGSTDTQYF.